The 20 T cell receptor beta chains reported below all come from one sample, sequenced in a study of vaccination and CD4 T cells after COVID-19 (dated 2022 in TCRdb). These receptors' targets are unknown. Libraries came from PCR. Reads for this sample came from an Illumina iSeq 100. DNA from cultured CD4+ T cells underwent TCR sequencing with the Oncomine TCR Beta short-read assay at the Johns Hopkins FTIC core. In-frame beta chains were kept once TCRdb had trimmed the public reads at Q25 with fastp and called clones with MiXCR. Identical CDR3 proteins give one entry, which carries the most common genes and DNA. The sample contains some 14,000 distinct CDR3 sequences, roughly 34% of them found a single time. Of the sample, roughly 38% falls within the top ten clones. Per the publication, the treatment or condition label means: approximately 10-day PBMC culture with coronavirus spike peptide pools or control peptides (ViraFEST assay).

The material sequenced was cultured CD4+ T cells from blood. These receptor sequences come from a human donor with COVID-19.

The CDR3 DNA reads as TGTGCCAGCAGCAAGACATACCAAGAGACCCAGTACTTC. Its translation is CASSKTYQETQYF. The V call is TRBV11-3, the J call TRBJ2-5; D call uncertain. V lost 5 bases to trimming and J lost 0 bases, with 7 bases between them. This CDR3 is 13 amino acids long. Germline lookup yields CDR1 SGHNT and CDR2 YENEEA.

The chain employs TRBV5-4 and TRBJ2-3; 11 positions agree with TRBD2. Germline V gene sequence: CDR1 SGHNT, CDR2 YYREEE (reference sequence). After removal of 1 base from V and 4 bases from J, the junction contained 11 bases not matched to a gene. The CDR3 covers 18 residues. The CDR3 bases are TGTGCCAGCAGCTTGAGTAGCGGGGGGGCTACCCGTGCAGATACGCAGTATTTT. Translation: CASSLSSGGATRADTQYF.

This rearrangement joins TRBV7-6 to TRBJ1-6, with TRBD1 matching 11 bases. The ends lost 0 bases at V and 8 bases at J; junction bases unmatched: 0. CDR3 length equals 15 residues. Germline CDR1 SGHVS, CDR2 FNYEAQ. CDR3 nucleotide sequence: TGTGCCAGCAGCTTAGCGGGACAGGGGGATTCACCCCTCCACTTT. Translating it yields CASSLAGQGDSPLHF.

The genes are TRBV10-3 and TRBJ2-7; 8 bases are shared with TRBD2. The CDR3 totals 14 residues. After removal of 8 bases from V and 4 bases from J, the junction contained 10 bases not matched to a gene. Germline V gives CDR1 ENHRY, CDR2 SYGVKD. Written as DNA, the CDR3 is TGTGCCATCCATCGGGAGGGAAAGGGTTACGAGCAGTACTTC. Translated, it gives CAIHREGKGYEQYF.

This clonotype was detected a few times. The chain has TRBV5-1 and TRBJ2-5, with 8 nucleotides matching TRBD2. Germline-derived CDR1 and CDR2 are SGHRS and YFSETQ. J gave up 5 bases and V 3 bases, and 12 bases lay outside the gene matches. This CDR3 region has 16 residues. CDR3 protein: CASSSLGSGGGETQYF. The CDR3 nucleotides read TGCGCCAGCAGCTCTTTAGGGAGCGGGGGAGGGGAGACCCAGTACTTC.

This clonotype was seen a few times. CDR3 DNA: TGTGCCAGCAGCACAGGGCCGCCTGGAAACACCATATATTTT. Its protein is CASSTGPPGNTIYF. The chain couples TRBV6-1 to TRBJ1-3; D is perhaps TRBD1 (6 bases). V gave up 6 bases and J gave up 2 bases, with 11 bases separating them. Germline lookup yields CDR1 MNHNS and CDR2 SASEGT. The CDR3 is 14 amino acids.

This clonotype has a handful of counts. This chain joins TRBV5-7 and TRBJ2-4; D is ambiguous. TRBV5-7 is designated an ORF whose function remains uncertain. Trimming took 3 bases from V and 0 from J, leaving 10 bases between them. This CDR3 is 15 amino acids long. Here the CDR3 reads CASSSPPLAKNIQYF. The CDR3 nucleotides are TGTGCCAGCAGCTCTCCCCCCTTAGCCAAAAACATTCAGTACTTC.

The chain is built from TRBV7-2 and TRBJ1-2; D gene ambiguous. CDR3 size: 14 residues. Germline values: CDR1 SGHTA, CDR2 FQGNSA. The V gene lost 2 bases and the J gene lost 4 bases, with 11 bases spanning the gap. DNA for the CDR3: TGTGCCAGCAGCTTATCGGGCCCTTCCTATGGCTACACCTTC. This codes for CASSLSGPSYGYTF.

This clonotype was detected a few times. V is TRBV6-5 and J is TRBJ1-5; a possible D gene is TRBD1 (6 bases). V lost 0 bases and J 6 bases, leaving 12 bases between the germline ends. The germline CDR1 and CDR2 sequences are MNHEY and SVGAGI. The CDR3 length is 15 residues. In DNA, the CDR3 is TGTGCCAGCAGTTACTCACAGGGTATCGGTCAGCCCCAGCATTTT. Amino acids: CASSYSQGIGQPQHF.

This clonotype was seen a few times. The chain carries TRBV2 and TRBJ1-1; TRBD1 matches at 7 bases. The CDR3 is made up of 14 amino acids. V dropped 5 bases and J dropped 10; count of bases not matched to a gene: 13. Germline CDR1 and CDR2: SNHLY and FYNNEI. CDR3 protein: CASSRRDSIGLAFF. The CDR3 DNA reads TGTGCCAGCAGTAGGAGGGACAGCATAGGGTTAGCTTTCTTT.

V and J are TRBV5-1 and TRBJ2-5; 8 positions agree with TRBD2. This CDR3 region has 16 residues. From germline, CDR1 is SGHRS and CDR2 YFSETQ. V trimming: 0 bases; J trimming: 0 bases; junction bases outside the gene matches: 4. This CDR3 is CASSLASGGDQETQYF. DNA of the CDR3: TGCGCCAGCAGCTTGGCTTCCGGGGGGGACCAAGAGACCCAGTACTTC.

The chain links TRBV28 to TRBJ1-5; the match to TRBD1 covers 7 bases. The CDR3 contains 15 residues. Trimming at V came to 6 bases and at J to 4 bases, leaving 9 bases not matched to a gene. Germline CDR1 reads MDHEN; CDR2 reads SYDVKM. The CDR3 bases are TGTGCCAGCAGCCGAGGGACAGCCAATAATCAGCCCCAGCATTTT. Its translation is CASSRGTANNQPQHF.

The J gene is TRBJ2-5, the V gene TRBV5-4; TRBD1 agrees at 8 bases. The CDR3 consists of 15 residues. Germline assignment: CDR1 SGHNT and CDR2 YYREEE (reference sequence). Trimming took 4 bases from V and 2 from J; bases not matched to a gene: 7. The CDR3 DNA reads TGTGCCAGCAGCGCCGGACAGGGCGGGCAAGAGACCCAGTACTTC. It specifies CASSAGQGGQETQYF.

In DNA form, the CDR3 reads TGCGCCAGCAGTGAGCAGGGCGTGAATGGCTACACCTTC. As protein: CASSEQGVNGYTF. The V and J genes are TRBV10-2 and TRBJ1-2; D perhaps matches TRBD1 (5 bases). Looked up from germline, CDR1 is WSHSY and CDR2 is SAAADI. CDR3 length equals 13 residues. V was shortened by 2 bases and J by 6 bases, with 10 bases between the two germline ends.

The chain combines TRBV12-3 or TRBV12-4 with TRBJ2-5, with 9 nucleotides matching TRBD2. The CDR3 contains 14 residues. V was clipped by 6 bases and J by 4 bases; unmatched bases: 6. The DNA for the CDR3 is TGTGCCAGCAGAATAGCGGGAGTACGAGAGACCCAGTACTTC. Translated: CASRIAGVRETQYF.

The chain joins TRBV5-1 to TRBJ2-3, with D uncertain. The germline V gene has CDR1 SGHRS and CDR2 YFSETQ. The V and J ends lost 1 base and 2 bases respectively, with 11 bases between them. The CDR3 contains 15 residues. The DNA of the CDR3 is TGCGCCAGCAGCTTGAGTGGGGTCCCCACAGATACGCAGTATTTT. This codes for CASSLSGVPTDTQYF.

This chain uses TRBV19 with TRBJ2-1; TRBD1 aligns across 7 bases. This CDR3 has 12 residues. Germline-derived CDR1 and CDR2 are LNHDA and SQIVND (reference sequence). Trimming cost V 3 bases and J 15 bases; bases outside gene matches: 8. The chain's CDR3 is CASSIKTGLLFF. CDR3 coding DNA: TGTGCCAGTAGTATTAAGACAGGGTTGTTGTTCTTC.

By proportion, this clonotype is medium-sized (0.01 to 0.1%). The chain links TRBV21-1 to TRBJ1-6. TRBV21-1 is classified as a pseudogene. CDR3 length: 15 residues. CDR3 sequence: CASSKNRSYNSPLHF. CDR3 sequence (DNA): TGTGCCAGCAGCAAAAACCGCTCCTATAATTCACCCCTCCACTTT.

The chain is built from TRBV2 and TRBJ1-1; D call uncertain. V lost 7 bases to trimming and J lost 1 base, with 4 bases between them. Germline CDR1 reads SNHLY; CDR2 reads FYNNEI. The CDR3 has 11 amino acids. This CDR3 is CASMANTEAFF. CDR3 coding DNA: TGTGCCAGCATGGCGAACACTGAAGCTTTCTTT.

The rearrangement links TRBV6-1 to TRBJ1-2; TRBD1 might be the D (6 bases). The V gene lost 7 bases and the J gene lost 4 bases, with 13 bases spanning the gap. CDR1 is MNHNS, CDR2 SASEGT, per germline. The CDR3 has 13 amino acids. The chain's CDR3 is CASKPAGAYGYTF. The CDR3 DNA follows: TGTGCCAGCAAACCCGCGGGGGCCTATGGCTACACCTTC.